This is a list of T cell receptor beta chains from one sample in a study of shared clonotypes between healthy human individuals. Method: immunoSEQ multiplex PCR; TCRdb's copy keeps in-frame clones and lacks some. The sample holds 1,400,000 or so clones, 98% seen once. Sequencing used naive CD4+ T cells sorted from blood. These receptors all come from a man aged 30 to 45 in good health. Each CDR3 is given with its conserved first and last residue. Each record gives: J gene, D gene, clone size, V gene, CDR3 length, CDR3 DNA, CDR3 protein. D genes are given only for firm matches. The listing skips clone size in some rows; elsewhere it reads once, few, many or a size class.

J: TRBJ2-7
D: NA
size: NA
V: TRBV28
length: 16
DNA: TGTGCCAGCCTCAGCACCCAGGGGTACCCCTCCTACGAGCAGTACTTC
CDR3: CASLSTQGYPSYEQYF

J: TRBJ2-1
D: NA
size: NA
V: TRBV2
length: 11
DNA: TGTGCCAGCAGTAAGGTTGGGGAGCAGTTCTTC
CDR3: CASSKVGEQFF

J: TRBJ2-3
D: TRBD2
size: NA
V: TRBV5-1
length: 17
DNA: TGCGCCAGCAGTGCCGAAGGGGGACTAGCGCGTTGGGATACGCAGTATTTT
CDR3: CASSAEGGLARWDTQYF

J: TRBJ2-5
D: NA
size: NA
V: TRBV7-8
length: 16
DNA: TGTGCCAGCAGCTTAGTGGCTAGCAGTATACAAGAGACCCAGTACTTC
CDR3: CASSLVASSIQETQYF

J: TRBJ2-5
D: TRBD1
size: NA
V: TRBV6-5
length: 14
DNA: TGTGCCAGCAGTTGGGGACAGGGGGCCGAGACCCAGTACTTC
CDR3: CASSWGQGAETQYF

J: TRBJ2-1
D: TRBD2
size: NA
V: TRBV30
length: 16
DNA: TGTGCCTGGAGTAAGGAAAGGATAGCGGGGGTTGGTGAGCAGTTCTTC
CDR3: CAWSKERIAGVGEQFF

J: TRBJ2-7
D: TRBD2
size: NA
V: TRBV27
length: 16
DNA: TGTGCCAGCAGCATCTTTGCTAGCGGGAGCCCCTACGAGCAGTACTTC
CDR3: CASSIFASGSPYEQYF

J: TRBJ2-5
D: TRBD1
size: NA
V: TRBV29-1
length: 13
DNA: TGCAGCGCAGGGACAGGGAAAACGGAGACCCAGTACTTC
CDR3: CSAGTGKTETQYF

J: TRBJ2-7
D: NA
size: NA
V: TRBV7-6
length: 14
DNA: TGTGCCAGCAGCCCCCAGAGGGTCTCCTACGAGCAGTACTTC
CDR3: CASSPQRVSYEQYF

J: TRBJ2-7
D: TRBD2
size: NA
V: TRBV5-4
length: 15
DNA: TGTGCCAGCAGCCCTACGACTAGCGGATCCTACGAGCAGTACTTC
CDR3: CASSPTTSGSYEQYF

J: TRBJ1-4
D: TRBD1
size: once
V: TRBV9
length: 15
DNA: TGTGCCAGCAGCGTAGCCGGGACAGGGAATGAAAAACTGTTTTTT
CDR3: CASSVAGTGNEKLFF

J: TRBJ2-1
D: NA
size: NA
V: TRBV4-3
length: 16
DNA: TGCGCCAGCAGCTCGCGCGGGGTGAGCTCCTACAATGAGCAGTTCTTC
CDR3: CASSSRGVSSYNEQFF

J: TRBJ2-2
D: TRBD2
size: NA
V: TRBV5-1
length: 17
DNA: TGCGCCAGCAGGAGGTTTTCGGGGGGAACAGCTCCAGAAGGGATGTTTTTT
CDR3: CASRRFSGGTAPEGMFF

J: TRBJ1-5
D: TRBD1
size: once
V: TRBV12-5
length: 15
DNA: TGTGCTAGTGCTCAGGGACAGGGGAACAATCAGCCCCAGCATTTT
CDR3: CASAQGQGNNQPQHF

J: TRBJ2-2
D: TRBD2
size: NA
V: TRBV4-2
length: 15
DNA: TGTGCCAGCAGCCAGGGACTAGCGGGTTTCGGGGAGCTGTTTTTT
CDR3: CASSQGLAGFGELFF

J: TRBJ2-1
D: NA
size: NA
V: TRBV5-4
length: 15
DNA: TGTGCCAGCAGCTTGGCCGGGGCGTCCTACAATGAGCAGTTCTTC
CDR3: CASSLAGASYNEQFF

J: TRBJ2-7
D: NA
size: NA
V: TRBV6-5
length: 16
DNA: TGTGCCAGCGGTTTGGGGGTCGGGGGCGAGGGATACGAGCAGTACTTC
CDR3: CASGLGVGGEGYEQYF

J: TRBJ2-2
D: NA
size: once
V: TRBV28
length: 14
DNA: TGTGCCAGCAGACGGATCCCGAACACCGGGGAGCTGTTTTTT
CDR3: CASRRIPNTGELFF

J: TRBJ2-3
D: NA
size: NA
V: TRBV18
length: 18
DNA: TGTGCCAGCTCACCAGCACCCCTTGCGGTAGGAATCACAGATACGCAGTATTTT
CDR3: CASSPAPLAVGITDTQYF

J: TRBJ2-1
D: TRBD2
size: NA
V: TRBV7-3
length: 18
DNA: TGTGCCAGCAGCTCAGGACAGATAGCGGGAACCTCCTACAATGAGCAGTTCTTC
CDR3: CASSSGQIAGTSYNEQFF

J: TRBJ2-1
D: TRBD1
size: NA
V: TRBV5-1
length: 14
DNA: TGCGCCAGCAGCTCCCGGGACAGCTACAATGAGCAGTTCTTC
CDR3: CASSSRDSYNEQFF

J: TRBJ2-3
D: NA
size: NA
V: TRBV19
length: 14
DNA: TGTGCCAGTAGTGTCGGACTAAGCACAGATACGCAGTATTTT
CDR3: CASSVGLSTDTQYF

J: TRBJ2-1
D: NA
size: NA
V: TRBV28
length: 15
DNA: TGTGCCAGCAGTTCCTTCGCCACACCGGAGAATGAGCAGTTCTTC
CDR3: CASSSFATPENEQFF

J: TRBJ2-1
D: NA
size: NA
V: TRBV7-9
length: 17
DNA: TGTGCCAGCAGCTCTCGGGACAACTTATTTACAGGCAATGAGCAGTTCTTC
CDR3: CASSSRDNLFTGNEQFF

J: TRBJ1-1
D: TRBD1
size: NA
V: TRBV13
length: 15
DNA: TGTGCCAGCAGCTTAGCGGGCAGGGGGTGGGCCGAAGCTTTCTTT
CDR3: CASSLAGRGWAEAFF

J: TRBJ1-2
D: NA
size: NA
V: TRBV7-2
length: 11
DNA: TGTGCCAGCAGACTAGCATATGGCTACACCTTC
CDR3: CASRLAYGYTF

J: TRBJ1-1
D: NA
size: once
V: TRBV18
length: 11
DNA: TGTGCCAGCTCACAGGGCTCTGAAGCTTTCTTT
CDR3: CASSQGSEAFF

J: TRBJ2-7
D: NA
size: NA
V: TRBV7-2
length: 15
DNA: TGTGCCAGCAGCTTGATAGGCGGTTATTTTCAGGAGCAGTACTTC
CDR3: CASSLIGGYFQEQYF

J: TRBJ2-5
D: TRBD2
size: NA
V: TRBV5-1
length: 17
DNA: TGCGCCAGCAGCTTGGTTAGCGGGACGTCCCAACAAGAGACCCAGTACTTC
CDR3: CASSLVSGTSQQETQYF

J: TRBJ2-1
D: NA
size: NA
V: TRBV7-8
length: 14
DNA: TGTGCCAGCAGCTTAGCGGGGCTAGCTAGGGAGCAGTTCTTC
CDR3: CASSLAGLAREQFF

J: TRBJ1-2
D: TRBD1
size: NA
V: TRBV15
length: 15
DNA: TGTGCCACCAGCAGAGACCCGACAGGGGTCTATGGCTACACCTTC
CDR3: CATSRDPTGVYGYTF

J: TRBJ2-2
D: NA
size: NA
V: TRBV7-9
length: 16
DNA: TGTGCCAGCAGCTCTCCGGACTCTTCGAACACCGGGGAGCTGTTTTTT
CDR3: CASSSPDSSNTGELFF

J: TRBJ2-5
D: TRBD1
size: NA
V: TRBV18
length: 17
DNA: TGTGCCAGCTCACCACGAAGCAACAGGGGGCTAGTGGAGACCCAGTACTTC
CDR3: CASSPRSNRGLVETQYF

J: TRBJ2-3
D: TRBD2
size: NA
V: TRBV9
length: 14
DNA: TGTGCCAGCAGCGTTAGCGGGATCACAGATACGCAGTATTTT
CDR3: CASSVSGITDTQYF

J: TRBJ2-2
D: TRBD1
size: NA
V: TRBV28
length: 15
DNA: TGTGCCAGCAGACCGACAGGGGGTAACACCGGGGAGCTGTTTTTT
CDR3: CASRPTGGNTGELFF

J: TRBJ2-5
D: TRBD1
size: NA
V: TRBV5-4
length: 14
DNA: TGTGCCAGCAGCGGGGGGGACAGGGGCAAGACCCAGTACTTC
CDR3: CASSGGDRGKTQYF

J: TRBJ2-5
D: NA
size: once
V: TRBV7-6
length: 12
DNA: TGTGCCAGCAGCCCGATGGGTGAGACCCAGTACTTC
CDR3: CASSPMGETQYF

J: TRBJ2-7
D: NA
size: NA
V: TRBV29-1
length: 15
DNA: TGCAGCGTTCCCCAGGGTCGTTCCGCTACGGGCGAGCAGTACTTC
CDR3: CSVPQGRSATGEQYF

J: TRBJ1-5
D: TRBD1
size: NA
V: TRBV7-2
length: 15
DNA: TGTGCCAGCAGCCGCAGCTCCAGGGGGAGGCAGCCCCAGCATTTT
CDR3: CASSRSSRGRQPQHF

J: TRBJ1-2
D: NA
size: NA
V: TRBV5-4
length: 15
DNA: TGTGCCAGCAGCAGGAGATTTGACAGCGTCGTTGGCTACACCTTC
CDR3: CASSRRFDSVVGYTF

J: TRBJ2-1
D: NA
size: NA
V: TRBV29-1
length: 13
DNA: TGCAGCGTTAAAGTTTACAGGTACAATGAGCAGTTCTTC
CDR3: CSVKVYRYNEQFF

J: TRBJ2-6
D: NA
size: once
V: TRBV29-1
length: 12
DNA: TGCAGCTTTTTATCTGGGGCCAACGTCCTGACTTTC
CDR3: CSFLSGANVLTF

J: TRBJ2-7
D: TRBD1
size: NA
V: TRBV6-1
length: 14
DNA: TGTGCCAGCAGTGAAGCGGGACAGGGCTACGAGCAGTACTTC
CDR3: CASSEAGQGYEQYF

J: TRBJ2-7
D: TRBD2
size: NA
V: TRBV7-6
length: 15
DNA: TGTGCCAGCAGCTTCCTAGCGGGGAATTCCTACGAGCAGTACTTC
CDR3: CASSFLAGNSYEQYF

J: TRBJ2-3
D: TRBD2
size: once
V: TRBV5-1
length: 15
DNA: TGCGCCAGCAGCTTGGGGACTAGCGGGAGCTGGACGCAGTATTTT
CDR3: CASSLGTSGSWTQYF

J: TRBJ2-1
D: NA
size: once
V: TRBV9
length: 15
DNA: TGTGCCAGCGGGCTTTCCCCACGGACCTTACGGGAGCAGTTCTTC
CDR3: CASGLSPRTLREQFF

J: TRBJ2-1
D: NA
size: NA
V: TRBV12-2
length: 19
DNA: TGTGCAAGTCGCTCCCTACCGGGACTAGCGGTACTTTACAACAATGAGCAGTTCTTC
CDR3: CASRSLPGLAVLYNNEQFF

J: TRBJ1-1
D: NA
size: NA
V: TRBV5-1
length: 13
DNA: TGCGCCAGCACCTTATTACAGAACACTGAAGCTTTCTTT
CDR3: CASTLLQNTEAFF

J: TRBJ2-7
D: TRBD2
size: NA
V: TRBV5-1
length: 19
DNA: TGCGCCAGCAGCTTGGGTGGACTAGCGGGAATTACGAAGTCCTACGAGCAGTACTTC
CDR3: CASSLGGLAGITKSYEQYF

J: TRBJ1-2
D: NA
size: NA
V: TRBV6-1
length: 13
DNA: TGTGCCAGCAGTGAGGACATCCATTATGGCTACACCTTC
CDR3: CASSEDIHYGYTF

J: TRBJ1-1
D: NA
size: NA
V: TRBV28
length: 12
DNA: TGTGCCAGCAGTTTAGCCCAAAATGGGGCTTTCTTT
CDR3: CASSLAQNGAFF

J: TRBJ2-7
D: TRBD1
size: NA
V: TRBV7-9
length: 15
DNA: TGTGCCAGCAGCTTAAGTCGGACAGGGTCATACGAGCAGTACTTC
CDR3: CASSLSRTGSYEQYF

J: TRBJ2-2
D: TRBD1
size: NA
V: TRBV5-4
length: 15
DNA: TGTGCCAGCAGCTTGCGGGACAGGGTTACCGGGGAGCTGTTTTTT
CDR3: CASSLRDRVTGELFF

J: TRBJ2-1
D: NA
size: once
V: TRBV6-5
length: 12
DNA: TGTGCCAGTGGAGGGCCCGTCAATGAGCAGTTCTTC
CDR3: CASGGPVNEQFF

J: TRBJ2-1
D: NA
size: NA
V: TRBV30
length: 14
DNA: TGTGCCTGGAGTCCAAGCCGGTGGGCCGATGAGCAGTTCTTC
CDR3: CAWSPSRWADEQFF

J: TRBJ2-7
D: NA
size: NA
V: TRBV29-1
length: 15
DNA: TGCAGCGTTCCCACCTCCGGAGGGAGTCCCTACGAGCAGTACTTC
CDR3: CSVPTSGGSPYEQYF

J: TRBJ1-1
D: NA
size: NA
V: TRBV2
length: 12
DNA: TGTGCCAGCCGGGAAGATCAGCGAGGGTCTTTCTTT
CDR3: CASREDQRGSFF

J: TRBJ1-4
D: NA
size: NA
V: TRBV9
length: 14
DNA: TGTGCCAGCAGCATCGGGAGGGCTAATGAAAAACTGTTTTTT
CDR3: CASSIGRANEKLFF

J: TRBJ2-2
D: NA
size: NA
V: TRBV6-1
length: 15
DNA: TGTGCCAGCAGTGTTCGTCGACTATCGCACGGGGAGCTGTTTTTT
CDR3: CASSVRRLSHGELFF